This T cell receptor (beta chain) came from a study of patients and donors after allogeneic stem cell transplantation. TCRdb redid the calling of the RT-PCR reads with MiXCR, one entry per CDR3 protein. The data hold some 10,000 distinct CDR3 sequences, with under 25% observed a single time. This CDR3 region has 14 residues. Germline lookup yields CDR1 SQVTM and CDR2 ANQGSEA. Trimming at V came to 4 bases and at J to 7 bases, leaving 10 bases not matched to a gene. This clonotype was counted many times. The receptor comes from a human donor who was either an allogeneic HSCT recipient or a stem cell or donor lymphocyte infusion donor (not recorded which). It is not recorded whose cells these are; they may come from a transplant donor. Sequencing was carried out using blood, either unsorted or a sorted T cell fraction (not recorded which). This chain uses TRBV29-1 with TRBJ2-1, with 7 bases identical to TRBD1. The DNA for the CDR3 is TGCAGCGTTGGAGGCAGGGGGAATGTAAATGAGCAGTTCTTC. It codes for CSVGGRGNVNEQFF.